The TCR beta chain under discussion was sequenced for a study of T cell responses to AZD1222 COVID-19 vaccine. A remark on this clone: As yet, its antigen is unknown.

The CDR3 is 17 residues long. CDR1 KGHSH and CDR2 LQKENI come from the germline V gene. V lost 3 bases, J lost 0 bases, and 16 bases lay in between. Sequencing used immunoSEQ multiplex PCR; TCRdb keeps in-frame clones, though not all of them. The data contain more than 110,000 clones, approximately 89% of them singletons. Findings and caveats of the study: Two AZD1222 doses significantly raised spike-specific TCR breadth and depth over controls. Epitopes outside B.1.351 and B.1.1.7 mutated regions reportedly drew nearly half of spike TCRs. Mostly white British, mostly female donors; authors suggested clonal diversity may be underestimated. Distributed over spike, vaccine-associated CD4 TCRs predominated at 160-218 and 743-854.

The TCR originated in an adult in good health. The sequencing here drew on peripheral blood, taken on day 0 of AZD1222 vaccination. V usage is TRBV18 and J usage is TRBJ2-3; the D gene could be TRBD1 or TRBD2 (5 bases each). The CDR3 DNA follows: TGTGCCAGCTCACCCGTTCGGGACGGCCCTAGCACAGATACGCAGTATTTT. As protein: CASSPVRDGPSTDTQYF. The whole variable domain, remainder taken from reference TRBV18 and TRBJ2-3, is NAGVMQNPRHLVRRRGQEARLRCSPMKGHSHVYWYRQLPEEGLKFMVYLQKENIIDESGMPKERFSAEFPKEGPSILRIQQVVRGDSAAYFCASSPVRDGPSTDTQYFGPGTRLTVL.